A selection of T cell receptor beta chains follows, all from one sample in a study of cytomegalovirus exposure and HLA in healthy donors. Libraries were prepared by immunoSEQ multiplex PCR; TCRdb keeps only in-frame clonotypes and omits some of them. This sample has 90,000 to 120,000 clones; about 84% occur once, and the top ten carry around 2.3%. Sequencing was performed on PBMCs. Receptors were obtained from a man aged 25 to 40 in good health and CMV-seronegative. The CDR3 runs from the conserved cysteine through the conserved F or W. The order of the fields is J gene, D gene, V gene, clone size, CDR3 protein, CDR3 DNA. The D gene is left open where the match is weak. A clone size is listed for some rows: how often the clone was seen (once, few, many), or a class if it is expanded.

j_call: TRBJ2-5
d_call: NA
v_call: TRBV5-1
clone_size: NA
cdr3_aa: CASSWAGNQETQYF
cdr3_nt: TGCGCCAGCAGCTGGGCAGGGAACCAAGAGACCCAGTACTTC

j_call: TRBJ1-1
d_call: NA
v_call: TRBV7-9
clone_size: NA
cdr3_aa: CASRIPVFEAFF
cdr3_nt: TGTGCCAGCAGGATCCCGGTATTTGAAGCTTTCTTT

j_call: TRBJ1-5
d_call: NA
v_call: TRBV30
clone_size: NA
cdr3_aa: CACQGPTSNQPQHF
cdr3_nt: TGTGCCTGCCAGGGTCCCACAAGCAATCAGCCCCAGCATTTT

j_call: TRBJ1-2
d_call: TRBD1
v_call: TRBV19
clone_size: once
cdr3_aa: CASSIPGQTYGYTF
cdr3_nt: TGTGCCAGTAGTATTCCGGGACAGACCTATGGCTACACCTTC

j_call: TRBJ1-2
d_call: NA
v_call: TRBV6-5
clone_size: NA
cdr3_aa: CASTDGGRYGYTF
cdr3_nt: TGTGCCAGCACCGACGGGGGGAGGTATGGCTACACCTTC

j_call: TRBJ2-7
d_call: NA
v_call: TRBV2
clone_size: NA
cdr3_aa: CASSARDLDYEQYF
cdr3_nt: TGTGCCAGCAGTGCTCGGGACTTGGACTACGAGCAGTACTTC

j_call: TRBJ2-5
d_call: NA
v_call: TRBV7-3
clone_size: NA
cdr3_aa: CASSSRGSGQETQYF
cdr3_nt: TGTGCCAGCAGCTCGCGAGGGAGCGGCCAAGAGACCCAGTACTTC

j_call: TRBJ2-7
d_call: NA
v_call: TRBV5-4
clone_size: NA
cdr3_aa: CASSFKSGGGLTYEQYF
cdr3_nt: TGTGCCAGCAGCTTCAAGAGTGGCGGCGGCCTAACCTACGAGCAGTACTTC

j_call: TRBJ2-5
d_call: TRBD1
v_call: TRBV7-2
clone_size: NA
cdr3_aa: CASSEPGQQETQYF
cdr3_nt: TGTGCCAGCAGCGAACCGGGACAGCAAGAGACCCAGTACTTC

j_call: TRBJ2-5
d_call: TRBD1
v_call: TRBV6-5
clone_size: NA
cdr3_aa: CASSRNRGQETQYF
cdr3_nt: TGTGCCAGCAGCCGAAACAGGGGGCAAGAGACCCAGTACTTC

j_call: TRBJ1-2
d_call: TRBD1
v_call: TRBV7-9
clone_size: NA
cdr3_aa: CASSRQGAGGYTF
cdr3_nt: TGTGCCAGCAGCCGACAGGGGGCGGGGGGCTACACCTTC

j_call: TRBJ2-7
d_call: NA
v_call: TRBV28
clone_size: NA
cdr3_aa: CASSFRLGYEQYF
cdr3_nt: TGTGCCAGCAGTTTCCGGCTAGGATACGAGCAGTACTTC

j_call: TRBJ2-1
d_call: NA
v_call: TRBV6-4
clone_size: NA
cdr3_aa: CASSEGEVGSNEQFF
cdr3_nt: TGTGCCAGCAGTGAGGGGGAAGTCGGGAGCAATGAGCAGTTCTTC

j_call: TRBJ1-4
d_call: NA
v_call: TRBV30
clone_size: NA
cdr3_aa: CAWSGQLAPNEKLFF
cdr3_nt: TGTGCCTGGAGTGGACAGCTGGCCCCTAATGAAAAACTGTTTTTT

j_call: TRBJ2-7
d_call: NA
v_call: TRBV5-1
clone_size: NA
cdr3_aa: CASSLAPAYEQYF
cdr3_nt: TGCGCCAGCAGCTTGGCCCCGGCCTACGAGCAGTACTTC

j_call: TRBJ2-7
d_call: NA
v_call: TRBV27
clone_size: NA
cdr3_aa: CASSTGTQRANEQYF
cdr3_nt: TGTGCCAGCAGTACTGGGACCCAGCGGGCTAACGAGCAGTACTTC

j_call: TRBJ2-2
d_call: TRBD1
v_call: TRBV2
clone_size: NA
cdr3_aa: CARDRGNTGELFF
cdr3_nt: TGTGCCAGGGACAGGGGAAACACCGGGGAGCTGTTTTTT

j_call: TRBJ2-3
d_call: NA
v_call: TRBV5-1
clone_size: NA
cdr3_aa: CASRLGAGTQYF
cdr3_nt: TGCGCCAGCAGGCTTGGGGCAGGTACGCAGTATTTT

j_call: TRBJ2-1
d_call: NA
v_call: TRBV29-1
clone_size: once
cdr3_aa: CSMVRDTNNEQFF
cdr3_nt: TGCAGCATGGTCCGGGACACCAACAATGAGCAGTTCTTC

j_call: TRBJ2-3
d_call: NA
v_call: TRBV7-2
clone_size: NA
cdr3_aa: CASSYPLAGAQYF
cdr3_nt: TGTGCCAGCAGCTACCCCCTGGCGGGGGCTCAGTATTTT

j_call: TRBJ1-5
d_call: NA
v_call: TRBV6-6
clone_size: NA
cdr3_aa: CASSFGQRASNQPQHF
cdr3_nt: TGTGCCAGCAGCTTCGGACAGAGGGCGAGCAATCAGCCCCAGCATTTT

j_call: TRBJ2-7
d_call: TRBD1
v_call: TRBV28
clone_size: NA
cdr3_aa: CASSLEGGTGLTEQYF
cdr3_nt: TGTGCCAGCAGCTTAGAGGGGGGGACAGGGCTGACCGAGCAGTACTTC

j_call: TRBJ2-7
d_call: TRBD1
v_call: TRBV19
clone_size: few
cdr3_aa: CASSHGTGTYEQYF
cdr3_nt: TGTGCCAGTAGTCATGGGACAGGAACCTACGAGCAGTACTTC

j_call: TRBJ1-2
d_call: NA
v_call: TRBV29-1
clone_size: NA
cdr3_aa: CSSPSREGSNYGYTF
cdr3_nt: TGCAGCTCCCCCAGTAGAGAGGGATCTAACTATGGCTACACCTTC

j_call: TRBJ1-5
d_call: NA
v_call: TRBV28
clone_size: NA
cdr3_aa: CASSLPPYSNQPQHF
cdr3_nt: TGTGCCAGCAGTTTACCCCCTTATAGCAATCAGCCCCAGCATTTT

j_call: TRBJ2-7
d_call: TRBD1
v_call: TRBV9
clone_size: NA
cdr3_aa: CASSGLGTDEQYF
cdr3_nt: TGTGCCAGCAGCGGACTCGGGACAGACGAGCAGTACTTC

j_call: TRBJ2-1
d_call: TRBD2
v_call: TRBV4-1
clone_size: once
cdr3_aa: CASSQDPLGLAVYNEQFF
cdr3_nt: TGCGCCAGCAGCCAAGACCCCCTGGGACTAGCCGTTTACAATGAGCAGTTCTTC

j_call: TRBJ1-1
d_call: NA
v_call: TRBV12-5
clone_size: NA
cdr3_aa: CASGLVGAFF
cdr3_nt: TGTGCTAGTGGTTTGGTCGGAGCTTTCTTT

j_call: TRBJ2-5
d_call: TRBD1
v_call: TRBV5-4
clone_size: NA
cdr3_aa: CASSRTGGASLGVQTQYF
cdr3_nt: TGTGCCAGCAGCCGGACAGGGGGCGCTTCCCTTGGCGTCCAGACCCAGTACTTC

j_call: TRBJ1-3
d_call: TRBD1
v_call: TRBV30
clone_size: NA
cdr3_aa: CAWRTWGQGISGNTIYF
cdr3_nt: TGTGCCTGGAGAACGTGGGGACAGGGGATATCTGGAAACACCATATATTTT

j_call: TRBJ2-1
d_call: NA
v_call: TRBV28
clone_size: NA
cdr3_aa: CAGAQGHEQFF
cdr3_nt: TGTGCTGGGGCGCAGGGCCATGAGCAGTTCTTC